Listed below are T cell receptor beta chains from one sample, sequenced in a study of identifying expanded T cells in peripheral blood. The assay was immunoSEQ multiplex PCR, and TCRdb's table has in-frame clones only and misses some. The sample has around 76,000 clones, roughly 90% seen once. The specimen sequenced was blood. Source of these receptors: a person aged 18-69 years in good health. Both conserved end residues are part of each CDR3. Fields, in order: J gene, clone size, V gene, D gene, CDR3 protein, CDR3 DNA. D genes are given only for firm matches. Expanded clones get a size class; other rows say once, few or many, or leave the size out.

j_call: TRBJ1-2
clone_size: .
v_call: TRBV6-5
d_call: .
cdr3_aa: CASSLSETYYGYTF
cdr3_nt: TGTGCCAGCAGCCTTTCAGAGACCTACTATGGCTACACCTTC

j_call: TRBJ2-3
clone_size: .
v_call: TRBV19
d_call: .
cdr3_aa: CASSIEAAGKPTDTQYF
cdr3_nt: TGTGCCAGTAGTATAGAAGCCGCGGGGAAGCCCACAGATACGCAGTATTTT

j_call: TRBJ2-5
clone_size: .
v_call: TRBV6-5
d_call: .
cdr3_aa: CASRLGSQETQYF
cdr3_nt: TGTGCCAGCAGGTTGGGGTCCCAAGAGACCCAGTACTTC

j_call: TRBJ2-7
clone_size: .
v_call: TRBV7-2
d_call: TRBD2
cdr3_aa: CASSLGTSGGALSYEQYF
cdr3_nt: TGTGCCAGCAGCTTAGGGACTAGCGGGGGGGCCCTCTCCTACGAGCAGTACTTC

j_call: TRBJ2-3
clone_size: .
v_call: TRBV28
d_call: TRBD1
cdr3_aa: CASSHRQGGNTQYF
cdr3_nt: TGTGCCAGCAGCCATAGACAGGGGGGAAATACGCAGTATTTT

j_call: TRBJ2-3
clone_size: .
v_call: TRBV19
d_call: .
cdr3_aa: CASSSSYDRYTDTQYF
cdr3_nt: TGTGCCAGTAGTTCCTCATACGACAGGTACACAGATACGCAGTATTTT

j_call: TRBJ2-2
clone_size: .
v_call: TRBV7-2
d_call: .
cdr3_aa: CASSLVAAGELFF
cdr3_nt: TGTGCCAGCAGCTTAGTGGCCGCCGGGGAGCTGTTTTTT

j_call: TRBJ2-7
clone_size: .
v_call: TRBV5-1
d_call: .
cdr3_aa: CASSPGPNGEQYF
cdr3_nt: TGCGCCAGCAGCCCAGGCCCCAATGGCGAGCAGTACTTC

j_call: TRBJ2-1
clone_size: .
v_call: TRBV14
d_call: .
cdr3_aa: CASSQADGLYNEQFF
cdr3_nt: TGTGCCAGCAGCCAAGCGGACGGACTCTACAATGAGCAGTTCTTC

j_call: TRBJ1-2
clone_size: .
v_call: TRBV6-5
d_call: .
cdr3_aa: CASSQGGPYGYTF
cdr3_nt: TGTGCCAGCAGTCAAGGGGGACCCTATGGCTACACCTTC

j_call: TRBJ1-5
clone_size: .
v_call: TRBV6-6
d_call: .
cdr3_aa: CASSKHLPGQPQHF
cdr3_nt: TGTGCCAGCAGCAAACACCTCCCGGGACAGCCCCAGCATTTT

j_call: TRBJ1-1
clone_size: .
v_call: TRBV9
d_call: .
cdr3_aa: CASSVGIGTEAFF
cdr3_nt: TGTGCCAGCAGCGTAGGGATCGGCACTGAAGCTTTCTTT

j_call: TRBJ1-4
clone_size: .
v_call: TRBV5-4
d_call: TRBD1
cdr3_aa: CASSEGTDPTNEKLFF
cdr3_nt: TGTGCCAGCAGCGAGGGGACAGATCCAACTAATGAAAAACTGTTTTTT

j_call: TRBJ2-3
clone_size: .
v_call: TRBV7-2
d_call: TRBD2
cdr3_aa: CASSPLPLTTSLDTQYF
cdr3_nt: TGTGCCAGCAGCCCCCTCCCACTCACGACTAGCTTGGATACGCAGTATTTT

j_call: TRBJ1-1
clone_size: once
v_call: TRBV11-2
d_call: .
cdr3_aa: CASSLDLTDTEAFF
cdr3_nt: TGTGCCAGCAGCTTAGATCTAACAGACACTGAAGCTTTCTTT

j_call: TRBJ2-5
clone_size: .
v_call: TRBV5-1
d_call: .
cdr3_aa: CASDLAPTTQETQYF
cdr3_nt: TGCGCCAGCGACCTAGCTCCAACGACGCAAGAGACCCAGTACTTC

j_call: TRBJ1-2
clone_size: .
v_call: TRBV10-3
d_call: TRBD1
cdr3_aa: CAISENPTGAGGYTF
cdr3_nt: TGTGCCATCAGTGAGAACCCCACAGGGGCCGGTGGCTACACCTTC

j_call: TRBJ2-5
clone_size: .
v_call: TRBV9
d_call: TRBD2
cdr3_aa: CASSVMGTSETQYF
cdr3_nt: TGTGCCAGCAGCGTCATGGGGACTAGTGAGACCCAGTACTTC

j_call: TRBJ2-3
clone_size: once
v_call: TRBV7-6
d_call: .
cdr3_aa: CASSLVAPPTDTQYF
cdr3_nt: TGTGCCAGCAGCTTAGTGGCCCCCCCCACAGATACGCAGTATTTT

j_call: TRBJ1-6
clone_size: .
v_call: TRBV7-8
d_call: .
cdr3_aa: CASSLALQGGPLSPLHF
cdr3_nt: TGTGCCAGCAGCTTAGCGCTTCAGGGCGGCCCATTGTCACCCCTCCACTTT

j_call: TRBJ2-2
clone_size: .
v_call: TRBV5-1
d_call: .
cdr3_aa: CASSLGGTGELFF
cdr3_nt: TGCGCCAGCAGCTTGGGGGGAACCGGGGAGCTGTTTTTT

j_call: TRBJ2-3
clone_size: .
v_call: TRBV5-1
d_call: .
cdr3_aa: CASSPGLSTDTQYF
cdr3_nt: TGCGCCAGCAGCCCGGGACTTAGCACAGATACGCAGTATTTT

j_call: TRBJ2-1
clone_size: .
v_call: TRBV6-1
d_call: TRBD2
cdr3_aa: CASSETAGVWGMKQFF
cdr3_nt: TGTGCCAGCAGTGAAACAGCGGGAGTGTGGGGGATGAAGCAGTTCTTC

j_call: TRBJ2-7
clone_size: .
v_call: TRBV19
d_call: TRBD2
cdr3_aa: CASSISGGNYEQYF
cdr3_nt: TGTGCCAGTAGTATTTCGGGAGGAAACTACGAGCAGTACTTC

j_call: TRBJ2-1
clone_size: once
v_call: TRBV29-1
d_call: .
cdr3_aa: CSVEDPRGANEQFF
cdr3_nt: TGCAGCGTTGAAGATCCTAGGGGAGCCAATGAGCAGTTCTTC

j_call: TRBJ1-6
clone_size: .
v_call: TRBV4-1
d_call: TRBD1
cdr3_aa: CASSQEVGQGPLDDSPLHF
cdr3_nt: TGCGCCAGCAGCCAAGAAGTAGGACAGGGGCCTCTCGATGATTCACCCCTCCACTTT

j_call: TRBJ2-5
clone_size: .
v_call: TRBV28
d_call: TRBD2
cdr3_aa: CASLPGLGGETQYF
cdr3_nt: TGTGCCAGTTTACCGGGACTAGGCGGCGAGACCCAGTACTTC

j_call: TRBJ2-5
clone_size: .
v_call: TRBV18
d_call: .
cdr3_aa: CASSPGVVPRSETQYF
cdr3_nt: TGTGCCAGCTCACCGGGGGTGGTCCCCAGGTCAGAGACCCAGTACTTC

j_call: TRBJ1-2
clone_size: .
v_call: TRBV7-9
d_call: .
cdr3_aa: CASSLEGYGYTF
cdr3_nt: TGTGCCAGCAGCTTAGAGGGGTATGGCTACACCTTC

j_call: TRBJ2-3
clone_size: once
v_call: TRBV6-4
d_call: TRBD2
cdr3_aa: CASSVELAGGRDTQYF
cdr3_nt: TGTGCCAGCAGTGTCGAACTAGCGGGAGGTCGAGATACGCAGTATTTT

j_call: TRBJ2-5
clone_size: .
v_call: TRBV13
d_call: .
cdr3_aa: CASSLGSFGETQYF
cdr3_nt: TGTGCCAGCAGCTTAGGGAGTTTTGGGGAGACCCAGTACTTC